Sequencing of this T cell receptor beta chain was carried out in a study of blood T cell repertoires in COVID-19. This clone appeared a single time. The repertoire was sequenced with immunoSEQ multiplex PCR; TCRdb's copy has only in-frame clones and lacks some. This sample has 60,000 to 80,000 clones, with roughly 80% found just once. The study assigned cohorts using participant-reported clinical history. The CDR3 consists of 13 residues. V dropped 7 bases and J dropped 4; count of bases not matched to a gene: 5. CDR1 is LNHDA, CDR2 SQIVND, per germline (reference sequence). Sequencing used PBMCs or T cells enriched from blood (not recorded which). This sequence was found in a woman between 35 and 50 years old with acute COVID-19. The rearrangement uses TRBV19 and TRBJ1-1; TRBD1 matches at 8 bases. This chain's CDR3 is CASTLQGGTEAFF. The CDR3 bases are TGTGCCAGTACCCTACAGGGGGGCACTGAAGCTTTCTTT.